The 25 T cell receptor beta chains below all came from one sample that was sequenced in a study of T cell responses to AZD1222 COVID-19 vaccine. Data came from immunoSEQ multiplex PCR; TCRdb stores just in-frame clones and leaves some out. The repertoire includes 130,000 to 150,000 clones, more than 70% of them detected once, and roughly 1.5% sits in the top ten. The sample consisted of peripheral blood, taken 28 days after the second AZD1222 dose. The receptors were gathered from an adult who received the AZD1222 COVID-19 vaccine.

V gene TRBV7-9 combines with J gene TRBJ1-1; TRBD1 matches 8 bases. Losses at the gene ends were 6 bases for V and 11 bases for J; bases not matched to a gene: 14. This CDR3 comprises 14 residues. CDR1 SEHNR and CDR2 FQNEAQ come from the germline V gene (reference sequence). The CDR3 loop is CASSNSGGPVKAFF. CDR3 nucleotides: TGTGCCAGCAGTAACTCAGGGGGCCCGGTGAAGGCTTTCTTT.

The V gene is TRBV5-1, the J gene TRBJ2-3; D gene ambiguous. CDR1 SGHRS and CDR2 YFSETQ come from the germline V gene. The CDR3 is 13 amino acids. With 4 bases removed from V and 1 base from J, the gap between germline ends came to 7 bases. DNA for the CDR3: TGCGCCAGCAGCGTCCCCGGCACAGATACGCAGTATTTT. It translates to CASSVPGTDTQYF. The variable domain in full, completed from reference TRBV5-1 and TRBJ2-3, reads KAGVTQTPRYLIKTRGQQVTLSCSPISGHRSVSWYQQTPGQGLQFLFEYFSETQRNKGNFPGRFSGRQFSNSRSEMNVSTLELGDSALYLCASSVPGTDTQYFGPGTRLTVL.

In its sample, this clone was seen once. This chain connects TRBV5-1 to TRBJ2-1, with unresolved D. Germline lookup yields CDR1 SGHRS and CDR2 YFSETQ. V lost 0 bases to trimming and J lost 15 bases, with 10 bases between them. This CDR3 comprises 11 residues. The CDR3 DNA reads TGCGCCAGCAGCTTGGGGGCGCAGCCGTTCTTC. It specifies CASSLGAQPFF.

The chain combines TRBV21-1 with TRBJ1-5. TRBV21-1 is listed as a pseudogene. The CDR3 length is 14 residues. CDR3 residues: CASSKRTVNQPQHF. DNA of the CDR3: TGTGCCAGCAGCAAGAGGACGGTAAATCAGCCCCAGCATTTT.

The chain couples TRBV5-5 to TRBJ1-1; TRBD1 matches 7 bases. V dropped 4 bases and J dropped 2; count of bases not matched to a gene: 5. The CDR3 runs to 14 residues. Germline loops: CDR1 SGHKS, CDR2 YYEKEE (reference sequence). This CDR3 reads CASSPGQPNTEAFF. The CDR3 coding sequence is TGTGCCAGCAGCCCGGGACAGCCCAACACTGAAGCTTTCTTT.

In its sample, this clone was seen once. The chain carries TRBV5-1 and TRBJ2-7; TRBD1 matches at 8 bases. The CDR3 length is 16 residues. Germline CDR1 and CDR2: SGHRS and YFSETQ. The V gene end was trimmed by 0 bases and the J gene end by 0 bases; junction bases not matched to a gene: 5. The CDR3 is CASSLGGQGFSYEQYF. The CDR3 bases are TGCGCCAGCAGCTTGGGCGGACAGGGATTCTCCTACGAGCAGTACTTC.

The gene calls are TRBV19 and TRBJ2-3; no definite D call. This CDR3 spans 14 amino acids. Germline loops: CDR1 LNHDA, CDR2 SQIVND (reference sequence). The V end lost 2 bases, the J end lost 2 bases, and 8 bases lay between the germline ends. Written as DNA, the CDR3 is TGTGCCAGTAGTATAACCCAAGACACAGATACGCAGTATTTT. This gives the protein CASSITQDTDTQYF.

CDR3 in amino acids: CASSLTSGRFERESYEQYF. CDR3 DNA: TGTGCCAGCAGCTTAACCTCCGGGCGGTTCGAGCGGGAGTCCTACGAGCAGTACTTC. The chain links TRBV7-9 to TRBJ2-7, with TRBD2 identical over 8 bases. V shed 2 bases and J 1 base; nucleotides not matched to a gene: 16. CDR1 and CDR2 (germline): SEHNR, FQNEAQ (reference sequence). The CDR3 has 19 residues.

V gene TRBV13 combines with J gene TRBJ2-1; possibly TRBD1 or TRBD2 for D (5 bases each). This CDR3 has 15 amino acids. The V gene's germline CDR1 is PRHDT and CDR2 FYEKMQ (reference sequence). The germline V and J ends were trimmed by 5 bases and 4 bases, with 15 bases remaining between them. The CDR3 DNA reads as TGTGCCAGCAGCCTTAGAGGGACGGAATACAATGAGCAGTTCTTC. Protein sequence: CASSLRGTEYNEQFF.

The rearrangement links TRBV10-3 to TRBJ1-6, with TRBD1 as a possible D gene (6 bases). Trimming left V 10 bases short and J 7 bases short, with 11 bases between. CDR3 length: 12 amino acids. In germline, CDR1 is ENHRY, CDR2 SYGVKD. The CDR3 is CASRTGNSPLHF. In nucleotides, the CDR3 is TGTGCCAGCCGAACAGGGAATTCACCCCTCCACTTT.

The chain carries TRBV7-9 and TRBJ2-6; D remains unclear. This CDR3 is 15 amino acids long. Trimming took 5 bases from V and 0 from J, leaving 8 bases between them. Germline loops: CDR1 SEHNR, CDR2 FQNEAQ (reference sequence). This chain's CDR3 is CASSAALSGANVLTF. For the CDR3, the DNA is TGTGCCAGCAGCGCAGCCCTCTCTGGGGCCAACGTCCTGACTTTC.

A single count supports this clone. CDR3 in DNA: TGTGCCAGCAGCTTAGCTGGCGGCGTATCCGGGGAGCTGTTTTTT. Protein product: CASSLAGGVSGELFF. The chain has TRBV7-3 and TRBJ2-2; D not resolved. V lost 2 bases and J 6 bases, leaving 13 bases between the germline ends. The CDR3 spans 15 residues. The germline V gene encodes CDR1 SGHTA and CDR2 FQGTGA.

This chain uses TRBV6-1 with TRBJ1-3; no clear D. Trimming took off 2 bases at V and 0 bases at J, with 8 bases between the two ends. Germline loops: CDR1 MNHNS, CDR2 SASEGT. This CDR3 is built from 15 residues. CDR3 in DNA: TGTGCCAGCAGTGAAATGTGGGGCTCTGGAAACACCATATATTTT. This codes for CASSEMWGSGNTIYF.

This chain joins TRBV18 and TRBJ1-1; TRBD1 is a possible D gene (5 bases). CDR1 is KGHSH and CDR2 is LQKENI in the germline V gene. This CDR3 region has 15 residues. The V end was cut by 6 bases, the J end by 5 bases, with 19 bases between. This chain's CDR3 is CASSGDPLGGTEAFF. In nucleotides, the CDR3 is TGTGCCAGCTCCGGGGACCCTCTTGGCGGAACTGAAGCTTTCTTT.

J is TRBJ2-1 and V is TRBV6-2 or TRBV6-3, with TRBD2 identical over 10 bases. The length of the CDR3 is 20 residues. V was clipped by 2 bases and J by 0 bases; unmatched bases: 13. The germline gives CDR1 MNHEY, CDR2 SVGEGT. The CDR3 sequence: CASSYRRRLAGASSYNEQFF. DNA for the CDR3: TGTGCCAGCAGTTACCGTCGTCGGCTAGCGGGAGCGAGCTCCTACAATGAGCAGTTCTTC.

The rearrangement uses TRBV29-1 and TRBJ1-1, with 11 bases lining up with TRBD1. The V segment lost 5 bases and the J segment 9 bases; nucleotides outside the gene matches: 20. CDR1 and CDR2 (germline): SQVTM, ANQGSEA. The CDR3 has 17 amino acids. For the CDR3, the DNA is TGCAGCGTTTCGGGACAGGGGGACGGGCCGGCAGGGGGGAAAGCTTTCTTT. Its translation: CSVSGQGDGPAGGKAFF.

This clone has just one count. The chain is built from TRBV3-1 (or the pseudogene TRBV3-2) and TRBJ1-5; unclear D gene. The germline V gene has CDR1 LGHDT and CDR2 YNNKEL (reference sequence). Trimming shortened V by 0 bases and J by 7 bases, and 31 bases separated the two germline ends. This CDR3 has 21 residues. The CDR3 DNA sequence: TGTGCCAGCAGCCAAGATAAATTCCCTTGTGCAGGAACGGTGCGCTGCCAGCCCCAGCATTTT. Its protein product is CASSQDKFPCAGTVRCQPQHF.

The CDR3 nucleotides read TGTGCCAGCAGCTTAGGTCTACAGTTATACGAGCAGTACTTC. This encodes CASSLGLQLYEQYF. The V and J genes are TRBV7-2 and TRBJ2-7, with no clear D. V lost 1 base, J lost 4 bases, and 11 bases lay in between. Per germline, CDR1 SGHTA and CDR2 FQGNSA. The CDR3 runs 14 residues.

The CDR3 bases are TGCGCCAGCAGCTCCCAAACCGGGACAGGGTCGACCGGGGAGCTGTTTTTT. This encodes CASSSQTGTGSTGELFF. V is TRBV5-1 and J is TRBJ2-2, with 9 nucleotides matching TRBD1. J was trimmed by 5 bases and V by 3 bases; bases with no gene match: 11. The CDR3 sequence is 17 residues long. Germline assignment: CDR1 SGHRS and CDR2 YFSETQ.

The V gene is TRBV6-1, the J gene TRBJ2-7, with D perhaps TRBD2 (7 bases). Trimming removed 1 base at V and 5 bases at J, with 12 bases between. CDR3 length equals 14 residues. Germline CDR1 and CDR2: MNHNS and SASEGT. Written as DNA, the CDR3 is TGTGCCAGCAGTGAAGGAGGGGGGGGCAACGAGCAGTACTTC. It translates to CASSEGGGGNEQYF.

The V call is TRBV20-1, the J call TRBJ1-5; possibly TRBD1 for D (5 bases). Per the germline V gene, CDR1 is DFQATT and CDR2 is SNEGSKA (reference sequence). The CDR3 sequence is 13 residues long. Trimming pared 3 bases from V and 9 bases from J, leaving 15 bases between. This CDR3 is CSASSRGIGPQHF. The CDR3 DNA is TGCAGTGCTAGTTCTAGGGGCATAGGGCCCCAGCATTTT.

The chain has TRBV28 and TRBJ1-5, with 10 bases lining up with TRBD1. Germline CDR1 and CDR2: MDHEN and SYDVKM. This CDR3 region has 16 residues. Unmatched junction bases numbered 8, after V lost 5 bases and J lost 4 bases. DNA of the CDR3: TGTGCCAGCAGTCCTCCGGGACAGGGGTTTAATCAGCCCCAGCATTTT. Its translation: CASSPPGQGFNQPQHF. Full variable domain (remainder filled in from reference TRBV28 and TRBJ1-5): DVKVTQSSRYLVKRTGEKVFLECVQDMDHENMFWYRQDPGLGLRLIYFSYDVKMKEKGDIPEGYSVSREKKERFSLILESASTNQTSMYLCASSPPGQGFNQPQHFGDGTRLSIL.

V and J are TRBV3-1 (or the pseudogene TRBV3-2) and TRBJ1-2; a possible D gene is TRBD1 (5 bases). CDR1 is LGHDT and CDR2 is YNNKEL in the germline V gene (reference sequence). The CDR3 length is 15 residues. Trimming removed 0 bases from V and 2 bases from J, with 10 bases in between. The CDR3 spells CASSQDSGPNYGYTF. CDR3 bases: TGTGCCAGCAGCCAAGATTCAGGGCCCAACTATGGCTACACCTTC.

The gene calls are TRBV18 and TRBJ2-3; D assignment may be TRBD1 or TRBD2 (5 bases each). This CDR3 has 17 amino acids. Germline assignment: CDR1 KGHSH and CDR2 LQKENI. Trimming pared 0 bases from V and 2 bases from J, leaving 15 bases between. In DNA, the CDR3 is TGTGCCAGCTCACCACCGAACCCAGGGAGTCCCACAGATACGCAGTATTTT. This sequence encodes CASSPPNPGSPTDTQYF.

The V and J genes are TRBV27 and TRBJ1-2, with unresolved D. With 4 bases removed from V and 2 bases from J, the gap between germline ends came to 8 bases. CDR1 is MNHEY and CDR2 is SMNVEV in the germline V gene (reference sequence). The CDR3 totals 13 residues. CDR3 region: CASSSEVNYGYTF. CDR3 coding DNA: TGTGCCAGCAGTTCGGAGGTGAACTATGGCTACACCTTC.